Each of the 7 T cell receptor beta chains below was sequenced from the same sample in a study of cytomegalovirus exposure and HLA in healthy donors. 13 Jbeta primers and 60 Vbeta primers were used for the PCR. Sequenced by immunoSEQ multiplex PCR; TCRdb stores in-frame clones only, minus some. The data contain over 90,000 clones, almost 80% of them seen just once; the ten biggest clones take up approximately 4.3%. The specimen was PBMCs. The receptor set was obtained from a man aged 50-60 years in good health and CMV-seropositive.

The gene calls are TRBV5-8 and TRBJ1-6; 11 nucleotides match TRBD1. CDR3 length: 16 residues. Germline V lookup: CDR1 SGHTS, CDR2 YDEGEE. V shed 1 base, J shed 9 bases, and the junction held 6 bases outside the gene matches. The CDR3 reads CASSLSGTGGPSPLHF. In DNA, the CDR3 is TGTGCCAGCAGCTTGTCCGGGACAGGGGGACCTTCACCCCTCCACTTT.

In the case of this clone: An end of the junction differs from the germline gene, which may be a read error. The chain carries TRBV7-9 and TRBJ2-3; no definite D call. This CDR3 has 15 amino acids. Germline CDR1 and CDR2: SEHNR and FQNEAQ (reference sequence). The CDR3 coding sequence is TGTTCCAGCAGCTCCTCCTTATCCGAGGCAGATACGCAGTATTTT. Translation: CSSSSSLSEADTQYF.

The J gene is TRBJ2-7, the V gene TRBV18; TRBD2 matches at 11 bases. The CDR3 sequence is 15 residues long. Per the germline V gene, CDR1 is KGHSH and CDR2 is LQKENI. J gave up 3 bases and V 4 bases, and 5 bases lay outside the gene matches. CDR3 amino acids: CASSQFLAGGYEQYF. In DNA form, the CDR3 reads TGTGCCAGCTCACAGTTTCTAGCGGGAGGCTACGAGCAGTACTTC.

The V gene is TRBV27, the J gene TRBJ2-2; 11 positions match TRBD2. Germline values: CDR1 MNHEY, CDR2 SMNVEV (reference sequence). The CDR3 loop spans 17 amino acids. V was pared by 2 bases and J by 6 bases, with 8 bases of the junction left unmatched. The CDR3 is CASSLQFPLAGAGELFF. The CDR3 DNA reads as TGTGCCAGCAGTTTACAGTTCCCACTAGCGGGAGCCGGGGAGCTGTTTTTT.

This chain connects TRBV6-1 to TRBJ1-1; TRBD1 matches 7 bases. Germline-derived CDR1 and CDR2 are MNHNS and SASEGT. The V segment lost 5 bases and the J segment 11 bases; nucleotides outside the gene matches: 5. The length of the CDR3 is 11 residues. CDR3 DNA: TGTGCCAGCAGTCGGGGGACAGAGGCTTTCTTT. Its protein product is CASSRGTEAFF.

The rearrangement joins TRBV29-1 to TRBJ2-7; a weak D match, TRBD1 (5 bases). V gave up 3 bases and J gave up 2 bases, with 14 bases separating them. Germline assignment: CDR1 SQVTM and CDR2 ANQGSEA. There are 14 residues in the CDR3. The CDR3 DNA reads as TGCAGCGTTGACGGGCAGGGAAATCCCTACGAGCAGTACTTC. The encoded protein is CSVDGQGNPYEQYF.

The sample holds one count of this clone. The chain joins TRBV30 to TRBJ2-1; possibly TRBD1 for D (6 bases). Looked up from germline, CDR1 is GTSNPN and CDR2 is SVGIG (reference sequence). The CDR3 length is 14 residues. Trimming shortened V by 2 bases and J by 4 bases, and 12 bases separated the two germline ends. The CDR3 coding sequence is TGTGCCTGGAGTAGCACAGGGCCGTACAATGAGCAGTTCTTC. This encodes CAWSSTGPYNEQFF.